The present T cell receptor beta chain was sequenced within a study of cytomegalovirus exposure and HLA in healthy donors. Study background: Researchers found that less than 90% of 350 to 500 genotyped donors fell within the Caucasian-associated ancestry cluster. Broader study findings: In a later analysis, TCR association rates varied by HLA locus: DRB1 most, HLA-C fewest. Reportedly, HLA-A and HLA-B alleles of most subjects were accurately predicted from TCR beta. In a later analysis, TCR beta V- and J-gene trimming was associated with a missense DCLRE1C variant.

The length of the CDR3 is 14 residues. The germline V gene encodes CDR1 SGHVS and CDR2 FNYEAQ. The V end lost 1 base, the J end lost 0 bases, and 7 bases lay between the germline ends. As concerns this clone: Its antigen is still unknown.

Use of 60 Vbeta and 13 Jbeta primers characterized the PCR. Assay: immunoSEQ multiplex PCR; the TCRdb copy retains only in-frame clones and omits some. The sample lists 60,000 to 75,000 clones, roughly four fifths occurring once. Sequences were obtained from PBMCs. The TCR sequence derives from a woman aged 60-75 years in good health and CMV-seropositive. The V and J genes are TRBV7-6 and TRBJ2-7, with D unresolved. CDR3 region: CASSLDPSSYEQYF. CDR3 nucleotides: TGTGCCAGCAGCTTAGACCCGAGCTCCTACGAGCAGTACTTC.